Listed below are T cell receptor beta chains from one sample, sequenced in a study of blood T cell repertoires in COVID-19. Libraries were prepared by immunoSEQ multiplex PCR; TCRdb keeps only in-frame clonotypes and omits some of them. There are roughly 160,000 clones in the sample; about 88% occur only once, and under 6.5% lies in the top ten. Sequencing was done on a sample of peripheral blood. These receptors were taken from a woman aged 45-65 years with COVID-19, enrolled during active disease. Both conserved end residues are part of each CDR3. A D gene is named only where the DNA matches it firmly. Some rows mark clone size as missing; the rest say once, few, many or name a class of expanded clone.

V	D	J	size	CDR3	DNA
TRBV7-9	NA	TRBJ2-7	NA	CASSLRDSSYEQYF	TGTGCCAGCAGCTTGCGGGACAGTTCCTACGAGCAGTACTTC
TRBV7-7	TRBD2	TRBJ2-7	NA	CASSPSGGAVYEQYF	TGTGCCAGCAGCCCTAGCGGGGGGGCCGTTTATGAGCAGTACTTC
TRBV11-2	TRBD2	TRBJ2-2	NA	CASSLVLAGGPGGELFF	TGTGCCAGCAGCTTAGTACTAGCGGGGGGGCCTGGCGGGGAGCTGTTTTTT
TRBV6-5	TRBD1	TRBJ1-2	NA	CASTGQGEVYGYTF	TGTGCCAGCACGGGACAGGGGGAAGTCTATGGCTACACCTTC
TRBV4-1	TRBD1	TRBJ1-1	NA	CASSQGTGDTEAFF	TGCGCCAGCAGCCAAGGTACAGGGGACACTGAAGCTTTCTTT
TRBV3-1/TRBV3-2	NA	TRBJ2-2	NA	CASSGPRELFF	TGTGCCAGCAGCGGGCCCCGGGAGCTGTTTTTT
TRBV10-1	NA	TRBJ2-1	NA	CASSESGRGSSYNEQFF	TGCGCCAGCAGTGAGTCGGGGCGGGGAAGCTCCTACAATGAGCAGTTCTTC
TRBV19	NA	TRBJ2-7	NA	CASSRGLSTYEQYF	TGTGCCAGTAGTAGGGGGCTCAGCACCTACGAGCAGTACTTC
TRBV5-1	TRBD1	TRBJ1-1	NA	CASSLTGGDVVTEAFF	TGCGCCAGCAGTTTGACAGGGGGCGACGTGGTTACTGAAGCTTTCTTT
TRBV6-2/TRBV6-3	NA	TRBJ1-5	NA	CASSYGHLNQPQHF	TGTGCCAGCAGTTACGGGCACCTCAATCAGCCCCAGCATTTT
TRBV5-4	NA	TRBJ2-7	NA	CASSTSGGRTYEQYF	TGTGCCAGCAGCACGTCAGGGGGGAGAACCTACGAGCAGTACTTC
TRBV7-2	TRBD2	TRBJ2-1	NA	CASSPRGGGAYNEQFF	TGTGCCAGCAGCCCACGGGGCGGGGGGGCCTACAATGAGCAGTTCTTC
TRBV27	TRBD1	TRBJ1-5	NA	CASSPDRVGQPQHF	TGTGCCAGCAGTCCAGACAGGGTGGGACAGCCCCAGCATTTT
TRBV14	NA	TRBJ2-2	NA	CASSVGGALNGELFF	TGTGCCAGCTCCGTAGGGGGAGCTTTGAACGGGGAGCTGTTTTTT
TRBV5-4	TRBD1	TRBJ2-7	NA	CASSLGTGPYEQYF	TGTGCCAGCAGCCTAGGGACAGGGCCCTACGAGCAGTACTTC
TRBV19	TRBD1	TRBJ1-2	NA	CASSPQGGFNYGYTF	TGTGCCAGTAGTCCCCAAGGGGGCTTTAACTATGGCTACACCTTC
TRBV19	TRBD1	TRBJ2-1	NA	CASSPGGGYYNEQFF	TGTGCCAGTAGTCCAGGGGGCGGGTACTACAATGAGCAGTTCTTC
TRBV6-5	TRBD1	TRBJ1-5	NA	CASSYNRGNQPQHF	TGTGCCAGCAGTTATAACAGGGGGAATCAGCCCCAGCATTTT
TRBV30	TRBD2	TRBJ2-7	NA	CALGPGLAGKEQYF	TGTGCCTTGGGCCCTGGGCTAGCGGGGAAAGAGCAGTACTTC
TRBV7-8	TRBD1	TRBJ2-1	NA	CASSSPDRGGVAESSYNEQFF	TGTGCCAGCAGCTCCCCGGACAGGGGGGGCGTAGCAGAGAGCTCCTACAATGAGCAGTTCTTC
TRBV29-1	TRBD1	TRBJ1-2	few	CSVDPDRGNGYTF	TGCAGCGTTGACCCGGACAGGGGAAATGGCTACACCTTC
TRBV12-5	NA	TRBJ1-1	NA	CASGLGQGSTEAFF	TGTGCTAGTGGTTTGGGGCAGGGGAGCACTGAAGCTTTCTTT
TRBV24-1	NA	TRBJ2-1	NA	CATSERVFNEQFF	TGTGCCACCAGTGAAAGAGTATTTAATGAGCAGTTCTTC
TRBV28	TRBD1	TRBJ1-2	once	CASRTWDRSDGYTF	TGTGCCAGCAGAACCTGGGACAGGTCCGATGGCTACACCTTC
TRBV18	NA	TRBJ1-3	NA	CASSPRNSRAYSGNTIYF	TGTGCCAGCTCACCACGGAACTCGCGGGCATACTCTGGAAACACCATATATTTT
TRBV9	NA	TRBJ2-1	NA	CASSPWDFPLTDEQFF	TGTGCCAGCAGCCCGTGGGACTTCCCCCTGACAGATGAGCAGTTCTTC
TRBV28	TRBD2	TRBJ2-3	once	CASSLPSGGPDTQYF	TGTGCCAGCAGTCTGCCTAGCGGGGGCCCGGATACGCAGTATTTT
TRBV7-9	TRBD1	TRBJ1-2	NA	CASSLNDRGGNGYTF	TGTGCCAGCAGTTTAAACGACAGGGGAGGGAATGGCTACACCTTC
TRBV5-8	NA	TRBJ1-6	NA	CASSLSFNSPLHF	TGTGCCAGCAGCTTGTCTTTCAATTCACCCCTCCACTTT
TRBV6-1	TRBD1	TRBJ1-1	NA	CASSGLGTAVPANTEAFF	TGTGCCAGCAGTGGGCTCGGGACAGCGGTACCGGCTAACACTGAAGCTTTCTTT
TRBV19	NA	TRBJ2-2	once	CASSPNTGELFF	TGTGCCAGTAGTCCAAACACCGGGGAGCTGTTTTTT
TRBV7-2	NA	TRBJ2-5	NA	CASSLSSGLGETQYF	TGTGCCAGCAGCCTCTCCTCCGGGTTAGGAGAGACCCAGTACTTC
TRBV7-3	NA	TRBJ2-2	NA	CASSRDYSGELFF	TGTGCCAGCAGCCGAGACTACTCCGGGGAGCTGTTTTTT
TRBV11-2	NA	TRBJ1-1	many	CASSLGRGKLHTEAFF	TGTGCCAGCAGCTTAGGCCGGGGAAAATTGCATACTGAAGCTTTCTTT
TRBV19	TRBD2	TRBJ2-5	NA	CASSRDRSGLGTQYF	TGTGCCAGTAGTCGAGACCGTAGCGGGCTTGGGACCCAGTACTTC
TRBV10-1	TRBD2	TRBJ2-2	few	CASSDVAGARGGELFF	TGCGCCAGCAGTGATGTAGCGGGGGCCCGGGGCGGGGAGCTGTTTTTT
TRBV27	NA	TRBJ2-3	few	CASSTSGTQYF	TGTGCCAGCAGTACCTCGGGTACGCAGTATTTT
TRBV5-5	NA	TRBJ2-1	few	CASSLLAAISYNEQFF	TGTGCCAGCAGCTTGTTAGCGGCTATATCCTACAATGAGCAGTTCTTC
TRBV3-1/TRBV3-2	TRBD1	TRBJ1-1	few	CASSQPGQGTPEAFF	TGTGCCAGCAGCCAACCGGGACAGGGGACCCCTGAAGCTTTCTTT
TRBV9	TRBD1	TRBJ2-7	NA	CASSTGQGSYEQYF	TGTGCCAGCAGCACGGGACAGGGGTCCTACGAGCAGTACTTC
TRBV21-1	NA	TRBJ2-5	NA	CASSKGGRRVETQYF	TGTGCCAGCAGCAAAGGGGGCCGACGTGTAGAGACCCAGTACTTC
TRBV5-1	TRBD1	TRBJ1-1	once	CASSPRTGYTEAFF	TGCGCCAGCAGCCCCAGGACAGGGTACACTGAAGCTTTCTTT
TRBV19	TRBD2	TRBJ2-5	NA	CASSHLAGKETQYF	TGTGCCAGTAGCCACCTAGCGGGGAAGGAGACCCAGTACTTC